The 21 T cell receptor beta chains reported below all come from one sample, sequenced in a study of graft-versus-host responses after intestinal transplantation. Sequenced by immunoSEQ multiplex PCR; TCRdb stores in-frame clones only, minus some. The sample contains roughly 120,000 clones, approximately 90% of which appear only once. No antigens are known for them. The sequencing used unstimulated CD4+ T cells sorted from spleen or lymph node cells, collected before intestinal transplant. These receptors were obtained from a human donor who received an intestinal transplant.

A single count supports this clone. This chain joins TRBV15 and TRBJ1-5; 7 bases are a match to TRBD1. There are 15 residues in the CDR3. V shed 3 bases, J shed 6 bases, and the junction held 8 bases outside the gene matches. The germline V gene has CDR1 LNHNV and CDR2 YYDKDF (reference sequence). The CDR3 region has the DNA TGTGCCACCAGCAGCCATCGACAGGGCAGTCAGCCCCAGCATTTT. Protein sequence: CATSSHRQGSQPQHF.

This clone has only one observation. The V gene is TRBV6-1, the J gene TRBJ2-1; D is undetermined. The CDR3 is 13 amino acids. The V end was cut by 5 bases, the J end by 3 bases, with 8 bases between. From germline, CDR1 is MNHNS and CDR2 SASEGT. Here the CDR3 reads CASSLERYNEQFF. In DNA, the CDR3 is TGTGCCAGCAGTCTCGAGCGCTACAATGAGCAGTTCTTC.

V and J are TRBV5-1 and TRBJ1-5; 11 bases are a match to TRBD1. In germline, CDR1 is SGHRS, CDR2 YFSETQ. Trimming cost V 0 bases and J 2 bases; bases outside gene matches: 4. The CDR3 extends over 17 amino acids. Here the CDR3 DNA reads TGCGCCAGCAGCTTGGACCGGACAGGGGGCCGCAATCAGCCCCAGCATTTT. Residues: CASSLDRTGGRNQPQHF.

The chain recombines TRBV12-5 with TRBJ2-7, with 9 bases lining up with TRBD2. Unmatched junction bases numbered 7, after V lost 5 bases and J lost 5 bases. CDR1 and CDR2 from the germline V gene are LGHNT and FRNRAP. The CDR3 runs 14 residues. CDR3: CASGRGGGADEQYF. CDR3 DNA: TGTGCTAGTGGTCGAGGCGGGGGGGCCGACGAGCAGTACTTC.

J is TRBJ2-7 and V is TRBV14, with a possible D match to TRBD1 (5 bases). V lost 4 bases and J lost 0, with 10 bases in between. The CDR3 sequence is 14 residues long. The V gene's germline CDR1 is SGHDN and CDR2 FVKESK. In DNA form, the CDR3 reads TGTGCCAGCAGCCGTGCAGGGTACTCCTACGAGCAGTACTTC. As protein: CASSRAGYSYEQYF.

V gene TRBV28 combines with J gene TRBJ2-5, with 8 bases fitting TRBD2. This CDR3 spans 15 amino acids. The J segment lost 4 bases and the V segment lost 5 bases, leaving 9 bases of the junction unmatched. Germline CDR1 is MDHEN and CDR2 is SYDVKM. Here the CDR3 reads CASSPGVAGRETQYF. The CDR3 nucleotides read TGTGCCAGCAGTCCCGGGGTAGCGGGAAGAGAGACCCAGTACTTC.

The CDR3 region is CAISESMPPGTDTQYF. The DNA of the CDR3 is TGTGCCATCAGTGAGTCGATGCCTCCGGGCACAGATACGCAGTATTTT. The chain links TRBV10-3 to TRBJ2-3; no clear D. This CDR3 is built from 16 residues. Germline V gene data show CDR1 as ENHRY and CDR2 as SYGVKD. Trimming stripped 0 bases from V and 1 base from J, with 11 bases between.

This clone was detected a few times. The rearrangement uses TRBV2 and TRBJ2-7; the match to TRBD1 covers 11 bases. Per the germline V gene, CDR1 is SNHLY and CDR2 is FYNNEI. CDR3 length: 14 residues. The V segment lost 5 bases and the J segment 3 bases; nucleotides outside the gene matches: 3. The CDR3 here is CASSRTGGGYEQYF. The CDR3 DNA sequence: TGTGCCAGCAGTCGGACAGGGGGCGGCTACGAGCAGTACTTC.

The chain links TRBV10-3 to TRBJ2-5; tentative D call: TRBD1 (5 bases). The assigned J gene may be wrong: the sequence end matches TRBJ2-7 better. This CDR3 is built from 14 residues. The V gene's germline CDR1 is ENHRY and CDR2 SYGVKD. CDR3 sequence (DNA): TGTGCCATCAGCACCTCCTCAGGGCGGTTCGAGCAGTACTTC. Its protein product is CAISTSSGRFEQYF.

This clone was recorded once. The chain has TRBV19 and TRBJ2-1; 10 nucleotides align to TRBD2. The junction had 2 bases not matched to a gene; V was cut back by 3 bases and J by 3 bases. The CDR3 is made up of 15 amino acids. Per the germline V gene, CDR1 is LNHDA and CDR2 is SQIVND (reference sequence). The CDR3 bases are TGTGCCAGTAGTATTACTAGCGGGATCTACAATGAGCAGTTCTTC. This gives the protein CASSITSGIYNEQFF.

The chain is built from TRBV19 and TRBJ1-5; perhaps TRBD1 as D (6 bases). Trimming took off 3 bases at V and 1 base at J, with 13 bases between the two ends. This CDR3 is 16 amino acids long. The germline CDR1 and CDR2 sequences are LNHDA and SQIVND (reference sequence). The CDR3 DNA is TGTGCCAGTAGTATCTTATCCGGACAGAGCAATCAGCCCCAGCATTTT. Its translation: CASSILSGQSNQPQHF.

The chain has TRBV6-1 and TRBJ1-2, with D uncertain. CDR1 is MNHNS and CDR2 is SASEGT in the germline V gene. This CDR3 has 13 amino acids. V was clipped by 6 bases and J by 4 bases, with 12 bases between them. The CDR3 DNA sequence: TGTGCCAGCAGGGCCCGTGGCCTCTATGGCTACACCTTC. Its protein is CASRARGLYGYTF.

The chain combines TRBV11-2 with TRBJ1-1; 8 nucleotides agree with TRBD1. CDR1 is SGHAT and CDR2 is FQNNGV in the germline V gene. V lost 6 bases, J lost 4 bases, and 7 bases stayed unmatched. The CDR3 extends over 14 amino acids. The CDR3, as DNA: TGTGCCAGCAGAGCTACAGGGGGAAGCACTGAAGCTTTCTTT. It codes for CASRATGGSTEAFF.

This chain uses TRBV18 with TRBJ1-2, with D maybe TRBD1 (6 bases). The CDR3 is made up of 14 amino acids. Trimming stripped 4 bases from V and 1 base from J, with 10 bases between. Per germline, CDR1 KGHSH and CDR2 LQKENI. CDR3 coding DNA: TGTGCCAGCTCACTACAGGGCCGTAACTATGGCTACACCTTC. Its translation is CASSLQGRNYGYTF.

The V call is TRBV15, the J call TRBJ2-3, with 9 bases fitting TRBD2. V shed 4 bases and J 1 base; nucleotides not matched to a gene: 0. Germline V gene data show CDR1 as LNHNV and CDR2 as YYDKDF (reference sequence). The CDR3 runs to 14 residues. The CDR3 protein is CATSIAGGTDTQYF. The CDR3 DNA sequence: TGTGCCACCAGCATAGCGGGAGGCACAGATACGCAGTATTTT.

CDR3 in amino acids: CASSTGQGGPNEQFF. The CDR3 nucleotides read TGTGCCAGCAGCACAGGACAGGGGGGACCCAATGAGCAGTTCTTC. This chain joins TRBV9 and TRBJ2-1; 10 nucleotides align to TRBD1. The CDR3 runs to 15 residues. Germline CDR1 and CDR2: SGDLS and YYNGEE. J lost 6 bases, V lost 4 bases, and 7 bases had no gene match.

This chain links TRBV2 with TRBJ2-2; 12 positions match TRBD2. This CDR3 comprises 18 residues. The V and J ends lost 7 bases and 1 base, in that order; junction bases with no gene match: 10. CDR1 and CDR2 (germline): SNHLY, FYNNEI. CDR3 DNA sequence: TGTGCCAGCAATTTTAGGCTAGCGGGGGGGCTGAACACCGGGGAGCTGTTTTTT. This translates into CASNFRLAGGLNTGELFF.

J is TRBJ2-5 and V is TRBV11-2; 8 nucleotides align to TRBD1. This CDR3 spans 15 amino acids. V gave up 1 base and J gave up 4 bases; unmatched junction bases: 5. CDR1 is SGHAT and CDR2 is FQNNGV in the germline V gene. As DNA, the CDR3 is TGTGCCAGCAGCTTAGGTCTTGGGACAGGAGAGACCCAGTACTTC. As protein: CASSLGLGTGETQYF.

The chain employs TRBV28 and TRBJ2-5; D perhaps matches TRBD1 (6 bases). V lost 8 bases, J lost 4 bases, and 11 bases lay in between. Germline V gives CDR1 MDHEN, CDR2 SYDVKM. The CDR3 runs 12 residues. The CDR3, as DNA: TGTGCCAGCCGAACAGGGAGAGAGACCCAGTACTTC. Translating gives CASRTGRETQYF.

The chain recombines TRBV7-6 with TRBJ2-7; 9 nucleotides agree with TRBD2. Germline V gene data show CDR1 as SGHVS and CDR2 as FNYEAQ. J lost 3 bases, V lost 1 base, and 4 bases had no gene match. This CDR3 is 15 amino acids long. This CDR3 reads CASSLEFSGSYEQYF. The CDR3 DNA reads TGTGCCAGCAGCTTAGAGTTTAGCGGGAGCTACGAGCAGTACTTC.

This rearrangement joins TRBV28 to TRBJ2-5; D unclear. The CDR3 is 11 amino acids. Trimming took off 9 bases at V and 3 bases at J, with 8 bases between the two ends. Germline-derived CDR1 and CDR2 are MDHEN and SYDVKM. The CDR3 spells CASSVEETQYF. CDR3 sequence (DNA): TGTGCCAGTTCGGTGGAAGAGACCCAGTACTTC.